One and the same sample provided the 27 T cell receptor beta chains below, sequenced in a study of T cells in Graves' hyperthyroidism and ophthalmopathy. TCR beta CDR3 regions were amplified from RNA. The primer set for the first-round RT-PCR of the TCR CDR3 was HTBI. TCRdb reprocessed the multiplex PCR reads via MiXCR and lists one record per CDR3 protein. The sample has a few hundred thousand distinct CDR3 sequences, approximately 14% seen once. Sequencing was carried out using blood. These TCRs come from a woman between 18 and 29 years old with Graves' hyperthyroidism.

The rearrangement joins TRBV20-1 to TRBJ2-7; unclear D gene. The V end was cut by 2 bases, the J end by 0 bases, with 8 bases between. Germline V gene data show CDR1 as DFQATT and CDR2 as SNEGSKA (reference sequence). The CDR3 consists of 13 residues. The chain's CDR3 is CSARWPSSYEQYF. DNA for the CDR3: TGCAGTGCTAGATGGCCGAGCTCCTACGAGCAGTACTTC.

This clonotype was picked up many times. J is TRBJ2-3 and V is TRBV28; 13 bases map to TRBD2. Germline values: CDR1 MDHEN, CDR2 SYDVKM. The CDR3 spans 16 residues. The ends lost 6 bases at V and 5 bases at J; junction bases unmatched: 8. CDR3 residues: CASRRGLAGAGDTQYF. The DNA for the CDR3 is TGTGCCAGCAGGCGAGGACTAGCGGGAGCGGGAGATACGCAGTATTTT.

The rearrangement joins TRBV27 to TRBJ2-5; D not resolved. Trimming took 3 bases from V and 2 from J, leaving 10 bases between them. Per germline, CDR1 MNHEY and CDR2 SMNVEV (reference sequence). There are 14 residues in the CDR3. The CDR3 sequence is CASSFAETQETQYF. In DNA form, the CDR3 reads TGTGCCAGCAGTTTTGCGGAGACGCAAGAGACCCAGTACTTC.

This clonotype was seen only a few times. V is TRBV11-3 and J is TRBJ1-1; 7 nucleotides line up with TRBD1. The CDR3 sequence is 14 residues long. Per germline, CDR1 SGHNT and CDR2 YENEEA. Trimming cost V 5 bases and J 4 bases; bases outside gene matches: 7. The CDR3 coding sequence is TGTGCCAGCAGCCGGGGACAGCCGGCCACTGAAGCTTTCTTT. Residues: CASSRGQPATEAFF. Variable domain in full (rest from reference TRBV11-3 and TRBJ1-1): EAGVVQSPRYKIIEKKQPVAFWCNPISGHNTLYWYLQNLGQGPELLIRYENEEAVDDSQLPKDRFSAERLKGVDSTLKIQPAELGDSAVYLCASSRGQPATEAFFGQGTRLTVV.

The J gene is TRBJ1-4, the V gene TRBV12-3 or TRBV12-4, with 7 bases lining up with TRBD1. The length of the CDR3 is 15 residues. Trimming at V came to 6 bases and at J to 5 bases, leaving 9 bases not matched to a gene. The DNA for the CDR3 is TGTGCCAGCAGCCGACCGGGACAGCGGAATGAAAAACTGTTTTTT. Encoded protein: CASSRPGQRNEKLFF.

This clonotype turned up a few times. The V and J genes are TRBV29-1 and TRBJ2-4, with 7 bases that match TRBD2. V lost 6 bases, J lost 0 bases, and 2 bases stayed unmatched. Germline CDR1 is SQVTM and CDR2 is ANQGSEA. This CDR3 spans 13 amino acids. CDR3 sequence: CSVRGLAKNIQYF. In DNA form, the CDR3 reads TGCAGCGTGCGGGGGTTAGCCAAAAACATTCAGTACTTC.

CDR3 amino acids: CASAPGSKNIQYF. The DNA of the CDR3 is TGTGCCAGCGCACCCGGCAGTAAAAACATTCAGTACTTC. The V and J genes are TRBV28 and TRBJ2-4; D unresolved. The germline V and J ends were trimmed by 8 bases and 4 bases, with 12 bases remaining between them. Per the germline V gene, CDR1 is MDHEN and CDR2 is SYDVKM. There are 13 residues in the CDR3.

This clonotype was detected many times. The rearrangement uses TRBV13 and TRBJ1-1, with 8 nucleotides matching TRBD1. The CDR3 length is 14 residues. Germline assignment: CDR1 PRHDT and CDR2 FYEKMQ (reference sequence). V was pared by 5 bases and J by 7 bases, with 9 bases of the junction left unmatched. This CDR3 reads CASSRLTGEGEAFF. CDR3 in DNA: TGTGCCAGCAGCCGCTTGACAGGGGAGGGTGAAGCTTTCTTT.

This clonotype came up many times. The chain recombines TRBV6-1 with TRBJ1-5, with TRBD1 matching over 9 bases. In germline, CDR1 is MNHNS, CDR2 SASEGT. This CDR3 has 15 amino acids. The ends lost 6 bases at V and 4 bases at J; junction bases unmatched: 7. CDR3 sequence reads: CASSQTGGLNQPQHF. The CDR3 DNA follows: TGTGCCAGCAGCCAGACAGGGGGTCTTAATCAGCCCCAGCATTTT.

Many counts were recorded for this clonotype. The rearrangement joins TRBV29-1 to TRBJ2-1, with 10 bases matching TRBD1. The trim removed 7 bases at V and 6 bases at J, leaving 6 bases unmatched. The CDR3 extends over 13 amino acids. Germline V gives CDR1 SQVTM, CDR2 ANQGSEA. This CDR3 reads CSALTGGINEQFF. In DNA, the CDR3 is TGCAGCGCATTGACAGGGGGCATCAATGAGCAGTTCTTC.

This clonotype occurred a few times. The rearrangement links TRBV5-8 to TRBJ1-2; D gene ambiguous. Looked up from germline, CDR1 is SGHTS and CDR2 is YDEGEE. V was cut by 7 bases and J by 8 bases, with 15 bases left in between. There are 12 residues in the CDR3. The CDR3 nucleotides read TGTGCCAGCGATCGGGTTTCTCGGGGCTACACCTTC. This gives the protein CASDRVSRGYTF. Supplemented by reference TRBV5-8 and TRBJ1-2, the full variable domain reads EAGVTQSPTHLIKTRGQQATLRCSPISGHTSVYWYQQALGLGLQFLLWYDEGEERNRGNFPPRFSGRQFPNYSSELNVNALELEDSALYLCASDRVSRGYTFGSGTRLTVV.

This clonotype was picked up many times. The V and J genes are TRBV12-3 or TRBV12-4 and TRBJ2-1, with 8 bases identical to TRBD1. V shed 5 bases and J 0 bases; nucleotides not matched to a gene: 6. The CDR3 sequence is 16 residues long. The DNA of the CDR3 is TGTGCCAGCAGTCACACAGGGGGAAGCTCCTACAATGAGCAGTTCTTC. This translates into CASSHTGGSSYNEQFF.

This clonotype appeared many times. The CDR3, as DNA: TGCAGTGCCGGGACTTCCATTACCTACAATGAGCAGTTCTTC. Translated: CSAGTSITYNEQFF. The J gene is TRBJ2-1, the V gene TRBV20-1; D might be TRBD2 (6 bases). The CDR3 extends over 14 amino acids. V gave up 6 bases and J gave up 2 bases, with 14 bases separating them. Germline V gives CDR1 DFQATT, CDR2 SNEGSKA (reference sequence).

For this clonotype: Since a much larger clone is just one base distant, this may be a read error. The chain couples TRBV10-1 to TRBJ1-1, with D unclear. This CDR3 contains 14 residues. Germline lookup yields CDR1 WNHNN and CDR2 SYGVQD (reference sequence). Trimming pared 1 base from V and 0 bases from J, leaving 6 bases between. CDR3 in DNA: TGCGCCAGCAGTGAGTACAGCGTGAACACTGAAGCTTTCTTT. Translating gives CASSEYSVNTEAFF.

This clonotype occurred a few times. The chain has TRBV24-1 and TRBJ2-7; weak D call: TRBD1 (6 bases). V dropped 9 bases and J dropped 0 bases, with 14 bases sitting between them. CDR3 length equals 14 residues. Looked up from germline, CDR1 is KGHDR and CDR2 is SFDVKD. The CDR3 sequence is CATVDSPFSYEQYF. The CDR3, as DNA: TGTGCCACCGTGGACAGCCCTTTCTCCTACGAGCAGTACTTC.

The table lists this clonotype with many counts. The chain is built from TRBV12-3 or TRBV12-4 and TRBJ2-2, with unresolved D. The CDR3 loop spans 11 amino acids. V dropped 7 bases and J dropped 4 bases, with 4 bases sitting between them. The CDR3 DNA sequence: TGTGCCAGCACGACCACCGGGGAGCTGTTTTTT. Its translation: CASTTTGELFF.

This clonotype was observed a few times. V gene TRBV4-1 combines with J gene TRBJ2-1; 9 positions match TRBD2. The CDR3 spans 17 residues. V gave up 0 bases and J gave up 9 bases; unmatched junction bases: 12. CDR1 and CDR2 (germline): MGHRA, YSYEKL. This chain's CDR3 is CASSQDKGAGGPGEQFF. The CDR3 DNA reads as TGCGCCAGCAGCCAAGATAAGGGTGCGGGAGGGCCTGGTGAGCAGTTCTTC.

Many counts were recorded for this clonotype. The CDR3 here is CATDGREDYGYTF. CDR3 nucleotides: TGTGCCACCGATGGACGAGAAGACTATGGCTACACCTTC. This chain uses TRBV28 with TRBJ1-2; D is unclear. The CDR3 has 13 residues. The germline V gene has CDR1 MDHEN and CDR2 SYDVKM. V was shortened by 10 bases and J by 3 bases, with 15 bases between the two germline ends.

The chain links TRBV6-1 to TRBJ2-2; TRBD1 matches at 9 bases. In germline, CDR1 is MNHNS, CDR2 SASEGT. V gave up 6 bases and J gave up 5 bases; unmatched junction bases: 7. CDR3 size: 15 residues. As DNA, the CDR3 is TGTGCCAGCAGCCCTGGGACAGGGTTTACCGGGGAGCTGTTTTTT. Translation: CASSPGTGFTGELFF.

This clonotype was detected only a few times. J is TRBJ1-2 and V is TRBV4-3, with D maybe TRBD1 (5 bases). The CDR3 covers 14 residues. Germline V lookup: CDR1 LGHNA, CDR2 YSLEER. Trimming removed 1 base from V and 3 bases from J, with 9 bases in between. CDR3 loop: CASSQVGTDYGYTF. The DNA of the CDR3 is TGCGCCAGCAGCCAAGTAGGGACGGACTATGGCTACACCTTC.

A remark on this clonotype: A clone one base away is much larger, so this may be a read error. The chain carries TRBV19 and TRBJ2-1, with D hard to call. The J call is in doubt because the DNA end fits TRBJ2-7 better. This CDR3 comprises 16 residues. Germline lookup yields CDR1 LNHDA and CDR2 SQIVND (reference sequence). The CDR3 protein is CASSVLAPSSYNEQYF. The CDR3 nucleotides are TGTGCCAGCTCCGTGTTAGCCCCGAGCTCCTACAATGAGCAGTACTTC.

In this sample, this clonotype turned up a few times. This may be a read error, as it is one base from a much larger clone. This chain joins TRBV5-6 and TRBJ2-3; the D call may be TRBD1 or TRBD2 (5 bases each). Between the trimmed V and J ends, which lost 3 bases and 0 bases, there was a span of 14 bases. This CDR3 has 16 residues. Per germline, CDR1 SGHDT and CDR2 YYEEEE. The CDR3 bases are TGTGCCAGCAGCTCGTATCGGGGCCCCAGCACAGATACGCAGTATTTT. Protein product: CASSSYRGPSTDTQYF.

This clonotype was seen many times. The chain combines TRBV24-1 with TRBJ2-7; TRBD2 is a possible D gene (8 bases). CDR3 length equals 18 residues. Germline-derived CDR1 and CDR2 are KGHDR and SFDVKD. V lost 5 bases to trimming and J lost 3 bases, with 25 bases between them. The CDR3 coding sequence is TGTGCCACCAGTGGACCCCCCGGGAGGGGGACAGCTGGCTACGAGCAGTACTTC. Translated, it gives CATSGPPGRGTAGYEQYF.

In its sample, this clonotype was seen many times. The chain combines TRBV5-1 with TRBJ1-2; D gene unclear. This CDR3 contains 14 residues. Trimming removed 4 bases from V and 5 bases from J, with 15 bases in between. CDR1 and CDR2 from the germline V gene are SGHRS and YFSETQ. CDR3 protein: CASSPNRAEYGYTF. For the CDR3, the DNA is TGCGCCAGCAGCCCTAATCGGGCTGAGTATGGCTACACCTTC.

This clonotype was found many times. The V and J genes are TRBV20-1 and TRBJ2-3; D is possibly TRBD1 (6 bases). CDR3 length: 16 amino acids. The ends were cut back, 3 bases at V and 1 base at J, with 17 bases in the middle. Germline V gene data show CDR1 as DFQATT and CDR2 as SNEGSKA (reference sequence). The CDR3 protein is CSASMIPGAGTDTQYF. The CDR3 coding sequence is TGCAGTGCTAGTATGATCCCAGGGGCTGGCACAGATACGCAGTATTTT.

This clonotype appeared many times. The CDR3 loop reads CASRNRGRADTQYF. DNA of the CDR3: TGTGCCAGCCGGAACAGGGGGCGCGCAGATACGCAGTATTTT. The chain combines TRBV27 with TRBJ2-3; 9 nucleotides match TRBD1. Germline values: CDR1 MNHEY, CDR2 SMNVEV (reference sequence). V shed 8 bases, J shed 4 bases, and the junction held 7 bases outside the gene matches. CDR3 length: 14 residues.

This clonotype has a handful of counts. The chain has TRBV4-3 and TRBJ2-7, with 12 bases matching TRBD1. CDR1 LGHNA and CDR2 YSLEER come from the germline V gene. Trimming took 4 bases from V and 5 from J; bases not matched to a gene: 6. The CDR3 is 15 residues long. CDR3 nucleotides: TGCGCCAGCAGCCCGGGACAGGGGGCGTTTAACGAGCAGTACTTC. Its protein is CASSPGQGAFNEQYF.